Presented here are 30 T cell receptor beta chains from one specimen sequenced in a study of cytomegalovirus exposure and HLA in healthy donors. PCR amplification relied on 60 Vbeta primers (plus 13 Jbeta primers). Here immunoSEQ multiplex PCR was the method, and the copy in TCRdb shows in-frame clones only, minus some. The table has 150,000 to 200,000 clones, approximately 70% seen once; the top ten hold approximately 1.8%. Sequencing was carried out using PBMCs. All receptors derive from a young woman in good health and CMV-seronegative.

The rearrangement links TRBV7-8 to TRBJ2-3; 8 bases align to TRBD1. Germline CDR1 SGHVS, CDR2 FQNEAQ. J lost 7 bases, V lost 5 bases, and 11 bases had no gene match. This CDR3 is 15 amino acids long. As DNA, the CDR3 is TGTGCCAGCAGCAAAGGGGGACAGGATCGGAATACGCAGTATTTT. Its translation is CASSKGGQDRNTQYF.

This clone was seen only a few times. The V call is TRBV19, the J call TRBJ1-1; 10 nucleotides align to TRBD1. Germline-derived CDR1 and CDR2 are LNHDA and SQIVND (reference sequence). This CDR3 has 17 residues. J lost 0 bases, V lost 8 bases, and 12 bases had no gene match. CDR3 amino acids: CASYSLRQGAVNTEAFF. CDR3 DNA: TGTGCCAGTTACTCCCTGAGACAGGGGGCGGTGAACACTGAAGCTTTCTTT.

The V and J genes are TRBV19 and TRBJ2-7; weak D call: TRBD1 (5 bases). Germline CDR1 LNHDA, CDR2 SQIVND (reference sequence). The length of the CDR3 is 12 residues. V lost 7 bases to trimming and J lost 3 bases, with 10 bases between them. The CDR3 nucleotides are TGTGCCAGTACTTCACAGGACTACGAGCAGTACTTC. It codes for CASTSQDYEQYF. Using reference TRBV19 and TRBJ2-7 for the parts outside the CDR3, the full variable domain is DGGITQSPKYLFRKEGQNVTLSCEQNLNHDAMYWYRQDPGQGLRLIYYSQIVNDFQKGDIAEGYSVSREKKESFPLTVTSAQKNPTAFYLCASTSQDYEQYFGPGTRLTVT.

DNA for the CDR3: TGTGCCAGCGCACGGAGCGGGGGGGGCTTCAATGAGCAGTTCTTC. Protein sequence: CASARSGGGFNEQFF. The chain employs TRBV9 and TRBJ2-1; TRBD2 matches at 10 bases. Trimming cost V 7 bases and J 6 bases; bases outside gene matches: 10. This CDR3 is 15 amino acids long. Per the germline V gene, CDR1 is SGDLS and CDR2 is YYNGEE.

This clone has just a few counts. The chain is built from TRBV21-1 and TRBJ1-1; TRBD1 was called by the table and not checked on the DNA. TRBV21-1 is termed a pseudogene. The length of the CDR3 is 13 residues. The chain's CDR3 is CASSKATSQGAFF. The CDR3 nucleotides are TGTGCCAGCAGCAAAGCAACATCTCAGGGAGCTTTCTTT.

The chain combines TRBV2 with TRBJ2-1, with a possible D match to TRBD1 (6 bases). There are 16 residues in the CDR3. With 3 bases removed from V and 5 bases from J, the gap between germline ends came to 17 bases. Germline assignment: CDR1 SNHLY and CDR2 FYNNEI. DNA of the CDR3: TGTGCCAGCAGTGACGCGAGACTGCGACAGGACAATGAGCAGTTCTTC. This encodes CASSDARLRQDNEQFF.

The chain joins TRBV7-8 to TRBJ2-7, with 7 bases identical to TRBD1. The CDR3 loop spans 12 amino acids. Germline CDR1 reads SGHVS; CDR2 reads FQNEAQ. Losses at the gene ends were 4 bases for V and 6 bases for J; bases not matched to a gene: 3. As DNA, the CDR3 is TGTGCCAGCAGCTCCGCAGGGGGCGAGCAGTACTTC. Translating it yields CASSSAGGEQYF.

The chain combines TRBV11-2 with TRBJ2-5; D gene ambiguous. V dropped 4 bases and J dropped 2 bases, with 11 bases sitting between them. The CDR3 has 14 amino acids. Germline lookup yields CDR1 SGHAT and CDR2 FQNNGV. In DNA, the CDR3 is TGTGCCAGCAGCTGGAGCGTGAGTCAAGAGACCCAGTACTTC. Its protein product is CASSWSVSQETQYF.

The V and J genes are TRBV9 and TRBJ1-2, with TRBD1 identical over 7 bases. The CDR3 loop spans 15 amino acids. V lost 3 bases, J lost 0 bases, and 5 bases stayed unmatched. Germline CDR1 is SGDLS and CDR2 is YYNGEE. The CDR3 DNA reads as TGTGCCAGCAGCGAGAGACAGGGAACTAACTATGGCTACACCTTC. Encoded protein: CASSERQGTNYGYTF.

A few counts support this clone. This chain joins TRBV9 and TRBJ2-2, with D hard to call. V lost 3 bases and J lost 0, with 6 bases in between. Germline V CDR1 and CDR2: SGDLS, YYNGEE. There are 14 residues in the CDR3. The CDR3, as DNA: TGTGCCAGCAGCGACATTTCGAACACCGGGGAGCTGTTTTTT. Translated, it gives CASSDISNTGELFF.

The chain joins TRBV10-2 to TRBJ1-2; 10 bases align to TRBD1. Germline V gene lookup returns CDR1 WSHSY and CDR2 SAAADI. The V segment lost 3 bases and the J segment 5 bases; nucleotides outside the gene matches: 3. The CDR3 spans 14 residues. DNA of the CDR3: TGCGCCAGCAGTGATGGGGACAGGGGATATGGCTACACCTTC. Its translation: CASSDGDRGYGYTF.

For the CDR3, the DNA is TGTGCCAGCGCCCTTTTCCGGGGGGGCCCAGATACGCAGTATTTT. Protein sequence: CASALFRGGPDTQYF. This sequence joins TRBV2 and TRBJ2-3; 8 nucleotides align to TRBD2. After removal of 8 bases from V and 4 bases from J, the junction contained 11 bases not matched to a gene. The germline gives CDR1 SNHLY, CDR2 FYNNEI. The CDR3 totals 15 residues.

The chain is built from TRBV7-8 and TRBJ1-4, with 8 bases matching TRBD1. Per the germline V gene, CDR1 is SGHVS and CDR2 is FQNEAQ. The CDR3 totals 18 residues. Germline trimming cut 1 base from V and 4 bases from J; bases unmatched to any gene: 11. The CDR3 spells CASSLGPRGQVGNEKLFF. The CDR3 DNA sequence: TGTGCCAGCAGCTTAGGGCCCAGGGGGCAAGTTGGTAATGAAAAACTGTTTTTT.

The chain combines TRBV12-5 with TRBJ2-4, with 10 bases lining up with TRBD1. V lost 0 bases and J lost 2; bases outside the gene matches: 4. This CDR3 is 17 amino acids long. Germline loops: CDR1 LGHNT, CDR2 FRNRAP. This chain's CDR3 is CASGLVLDRGTKNIQYF. The CDR3 nucleotides read TGTGCTAGTGGTTTGGTCCTGGACAGGGGGACCAAAAACATTCAGTACTTC.

The gene calls are TRBV25-1 and TRBJ1-2, with 11 bases aligning to TRBD1. Germline V gene lookup returns CDR1 MGHDK and CDR2 SYGVNS. The CDR3 loop spans 14 amino acids. With V trimmed by 6 bases and J by 6 bases, 6 bases remained unmatched. The CDR3: CASRWTGGIDGYTF. In DNA form, the CDR3 reads TGTGCCAGCAGGTGGACAGGGGGCATAGATGGCTACACCTTC.

The gene calls are TRBV2 and TRBJ2-7; tentatively, D is TRBD1 (6 bases). With 6 bases removed from V and 2 bases from J, the gap between germline ends came to 14 bases. The CDR3 is made up of 14 amino acids. The germline CDR1 and CDR2 sequences are SNHLY and FYNNEI. This CDR3 reads CASSSGQLTYEQYF. The DNA for the CDR3 is TGTGCCAGCAGCTCCGGACAGCTAACCTACGAGCAGTACTTC.

This clone was observed once. V is TRBV7-2 and J is TRBJ1-1; a possible D gene is TRBD1 (6 bases). The V end lost 5 bases, the J end lost 0 bases, and 19 bases lay between the germline ends. The CDR3 has 17 amino acids. CDR1 is SGHTA, CDR2 FQGNSA, per germline. CDR3 loop: CASSPFIGQPMNTEAFF. The CDR3 bases are TGTGCCAGCAGCCCCTTCATCGGACAGCCCATGAACACTGAAGCTTTCTTT.

The J gene is TRBJ2-3, the V gene TRBV7-9, with a tentative D call TRBD1 (6 bases). This CDR3 has 17 amino acids. Germline V CDR1 and CDR2: SEHNR, FQNEAQ (reference sequence). The V end was cut by 1 base, the J end by 5 bases, with 19 bases between. CDR3 nucleotides: TGTGCCAGCAGCTTAGATGGGGGCCGAGTGATTATAGATACGCAGTATTTT. Amino acid sequence: CASSLDGGRVIIDTQYF.

CDR3 in DNA: TGTGCCAGCACCCGACAGGCCTTGAACACTGAAGCTTTCTTT. Protein: CASTRQALNTEAFF. The rearrangement links TRBV6-1 to TRBJ1-1, with D possibly matching TRBD1 (6 bases). This CDR3 has 14 residues. V was shortened by 7 bases and J by 0 bases, with 12 bases between the two germline ends. CDR1 and CDR2 from the germline V gene are MNHNS and SASEGT.

J is TRBJ2-5 and V is TRBV30; no firm D call. Germline V gene sequence: CDR1 GTSNPN, CDR2 SVGIG (reference sequence). This CDR3 is built from 11 residues. Trimming took off 5 bases at V and 8 bases at J, with 12 bases between the two ends. CDR3 DNA: TGTGCCTGGGGGCCCCCAGTTACCCAGTACTTC. Its protein is CAWGPPVTQYF. Full variable domain (rest looked up from reference TRBV30 and TRBJ2-5): SQTIHQWPATLVQPVGSPLSLECTVEGTSNPNLYWYRQAAGRGLQLLFYSVGIGQISSEVPQNLSASRPQDRQFILSSKKLLLSDSGFYLCAWGPPVTQYFGPGTRLLVL.

The V and J genes are TRBV5-1 and TRBJ2-3; 14 bases are a match to TRBD2. The V gene end was trimmed by 4 bases and the J gene end by 3 bases; junction bases not matched to a gene: 4. The CDR3 totals 16 residues. The V gene's germline CDR1 is SGHRS and CDR2 YFSETQ. CDR3 coding DNA: TGCGCCAGCAGCCGGGGACTAGCGGGAGAAACAGATACGCAGTATTTT. Amino acid sequence: CASSRGLAGETDTQYF.

V gene TRBV5-1 combines with J gene TRBJ2-1; tentative D call: TRBD1 (6 bases). Trimming took off 1 base at V and 8 bases at J, with 13 bases between the two ends. Germline V gene lookup returns CDR1 SGHRS and CDR2 YFSETQ. The CDR3 runs to 14 residues. The CDR3 is CASSLRQGQDEQFF. For the CDR3, the DNA is TGCGCCAGCAGCTTGAGGCAGGGGCAAGATGAGCAGTTCTTC.

In this sample, this clone turned up once. The chain has TRBV7-9 and TRBJ2-3; 7 nucleotides align to TRBD1. Germline V CDR1 and CDR2: SEHNR, FQNEAQ (reference sequence). This CDR3 is built from 16 residues. Unmatched junction bases numbered 9, after V lost 1 base and J lost 5 bases. The CDR3 nucleotides are TGTGCCAGCAGCTTAGGATCGGGACAGACACAAGATACGCAGTATTTT. Its translation is CASSLGSGQTQDTQYF. The full variable domain, rest sourced from reference TRBV7-9 and TRBJ2-3, is DTGVSQNPRHKITKRGQNVTFRCDPISEHNRLYWYRQTLGQGPEFLTYFQNEAQLEKSRLLSDRFSAERPKGSFSTLEIQRTEQGDSAMYLCASSLGSGQTQDTQYFGPGTRLTVL.

The rearrangement uses TRBV11-2 and TRBJ1-2; tentatively, D is TRBD1 (5 bases). Germline-derived CDR1 and CDR2 are SGHAT and FQNNGV. V was cut by 9 bases and J by 2 bases, with 16 bases left in between. This CDR3 has 14 amino acids. CDR3 amino acids: CASRNPGGNYGYTF. CDR3 coding DNA: TGTGCCAGTCGGAACCCGGGGGGAAACTATGGCTACACCTTC.

In its sample, this clone was seen once. The V call is TRBV2, the J call TRBJ1-2; tentative D call: TRBD1 (6 bases). Germline lookup yields CDR1 SNHLY and CDR2 FYNNEI. V gave up 8 bases and J gave up 3 bases, with 13 bases separating them. CDR3 length: 13 residues. As DNA, the CDR3 is TGTGCCAGCTCGCGGACAGAGCACTATGGCTACACCTTC. This sequence encodes CASSRTEHYGYTF.

The V gene is TRBV7-3, the J gene TRBJ1-1, with D perhaps matching TRBD1 (5 bases). The CDR3 is 15 amino acids. CDR1 SGHTA and CDR2 FQGTGA come from the germline V gene. Trimming took off 2 bases at V and 4 bases at J, with 14 bases between the two ends. CDR3 residues: CASSLDQGYGTEAFF. In DNA, the CDR3 is TGTGCCAGCAGCTTAGATCAGGGATACGGCACTGAAGCTTTCTTT.

This clone was observed a single time. V is TRBV6-5 and J is TRBJ2-3; 7 bases line up with TRBD2. CDR1 is MNHEY, CDR2 SVGAGI, per germline. This CDR3 region has 13 residues. The V gene end was trimmed by 7 bases and the J gene end by 2 bases; junction bases not matched to a gene: 3. Here the CDR3 DNA reads TGTGCCAGCAACGGGGGGAACACAGATACGCAGTATTTT. This gives the protein CASNGGNTDTQYF.

The V and J genes are TRBV7-2 and TRBJ2-7; weak D call: TRBD1 (5 bases). Looked up from germline, CDR1 is SGHTA and CDR2 is FQGNSA. Trimming left V 1 base short and J 6 bases short, with 10 bases between. CDR3 length: 13 amino acids. CDR3 sequence: CASSLDSRAEQYF. The CDR3 DNA is TGTGCCAGCAGCTTAGACTCCAGGGCCGAGCAGTACTTC.

V and J are TRBV5-1 and TRBJ2-1, with TRBD2 identical over 15 bases. CDR1 and CDR2 (germline): SGHRS, YFSETQ. The CDR3 runs to 18 residues. Trimming cost V 5 bases and J 1 base; bases outside gene matches: 7. DNA of the CDR3: TGCGCCAGCAGGCCGGGACTAGCGGGGGGCGTTTCCTACAATGAGCAGTTCTTC. Protein product: CASRPGLAGGVSYNEQFF. The full variable domain, rest sourced from reference TRBV5-1 and TRBJ2-1, is KAGVTQTPRYLIKTRGQQVTLSCSPISGHRSVSWYQQTPGQGLQFLFEYFSETQRNKGNFPGRFSGRQFSNSRSEMNVSTLELGDSALYLCASRPGLAGGVSYNEQFFGPGTRLTVL.

This chain links TRBV2 with TRBJ2-1, with D maybe TRBD1 (5 bases). Trimming removed 5 bases at V and 7 bases at J, with 12 bases between. There are 13 residues in the CDR3. Germline V CDR1 and CDR2: SNHLY, FYNNEI. Written as DNA, the CDR3 is TGTGCCAGCAGTCCCCAGGGAAGGAATGAGCAGTTCTTC. Its translation is CASSPQGRNEQFF. The whole variable domain, remainder taken from reference TRBV2 and TRBJ2-1, is EPEVTQTPSHQVTQMGQEVILRCVPISNHLYFYWYRQILGQKVEFLVSFYNNEISEKSEIFDDQFSVERPDGSNFTLKIRSTKLEDSAMYFCASSPQGRNEQFFGPGTRLTVL.